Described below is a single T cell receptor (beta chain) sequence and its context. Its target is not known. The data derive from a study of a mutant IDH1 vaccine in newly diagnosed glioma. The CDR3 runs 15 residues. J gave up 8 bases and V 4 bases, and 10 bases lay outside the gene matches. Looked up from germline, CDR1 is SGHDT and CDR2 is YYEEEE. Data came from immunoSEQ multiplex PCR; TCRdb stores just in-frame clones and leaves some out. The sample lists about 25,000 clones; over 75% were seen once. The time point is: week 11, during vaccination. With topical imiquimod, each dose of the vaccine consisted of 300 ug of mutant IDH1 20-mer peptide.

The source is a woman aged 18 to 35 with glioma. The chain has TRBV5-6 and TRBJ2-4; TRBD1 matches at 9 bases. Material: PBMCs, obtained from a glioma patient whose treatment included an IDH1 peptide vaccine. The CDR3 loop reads CASSRGTGSEYIQYF. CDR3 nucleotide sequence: TGTGCCAGCAGCAGAGGGACAGGGTCGGAGTACATTCAGTACTTC.